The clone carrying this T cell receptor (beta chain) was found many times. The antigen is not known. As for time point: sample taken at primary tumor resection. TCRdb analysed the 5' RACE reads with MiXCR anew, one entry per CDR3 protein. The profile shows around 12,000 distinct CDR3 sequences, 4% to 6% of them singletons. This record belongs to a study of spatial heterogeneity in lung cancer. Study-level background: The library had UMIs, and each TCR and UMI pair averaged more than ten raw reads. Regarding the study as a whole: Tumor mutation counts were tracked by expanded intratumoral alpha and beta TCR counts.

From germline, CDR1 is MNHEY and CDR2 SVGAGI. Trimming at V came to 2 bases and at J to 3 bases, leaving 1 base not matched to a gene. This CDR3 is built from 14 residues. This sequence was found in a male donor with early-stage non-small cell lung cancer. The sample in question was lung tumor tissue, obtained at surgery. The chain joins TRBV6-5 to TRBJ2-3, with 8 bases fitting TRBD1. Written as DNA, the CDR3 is TGTGCCAGCAGTTACCGACAGGGGACAGATACGCAGTATTTT. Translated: CASSYRQGTDTQYF.